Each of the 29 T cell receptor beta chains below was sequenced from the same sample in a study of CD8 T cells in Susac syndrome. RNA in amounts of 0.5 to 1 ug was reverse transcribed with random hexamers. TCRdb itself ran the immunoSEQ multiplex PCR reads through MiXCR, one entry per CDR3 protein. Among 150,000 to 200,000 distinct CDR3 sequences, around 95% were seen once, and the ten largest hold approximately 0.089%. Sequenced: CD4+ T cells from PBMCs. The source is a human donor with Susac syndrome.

CDR3 loop: CAWSAKGTDTQYF. CDR3 sequence (DNA): TGTGCCTGGAGCGCCAAGGGCACAGATACGCAGTATTTT. The chain carries TRBV30 and TRBJ2-3; D uncertain. V was shortened by 3 bases and J by 1 base, with 8 bases between the two germline ends. The CDR3 consists of 13 residues. Germline CDR1 and CDR2: GTSNPN and SVGIG (reference sequence).

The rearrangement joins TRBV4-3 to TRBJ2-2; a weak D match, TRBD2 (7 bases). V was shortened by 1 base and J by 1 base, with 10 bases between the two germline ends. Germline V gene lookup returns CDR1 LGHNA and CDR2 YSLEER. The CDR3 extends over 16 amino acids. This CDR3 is CASSQGGGGNTGELFF. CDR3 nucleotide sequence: TGCGCCAGCAGCCAAGGGGGAGGGGGGAACACCGGGGAGCTGTTTTTT.

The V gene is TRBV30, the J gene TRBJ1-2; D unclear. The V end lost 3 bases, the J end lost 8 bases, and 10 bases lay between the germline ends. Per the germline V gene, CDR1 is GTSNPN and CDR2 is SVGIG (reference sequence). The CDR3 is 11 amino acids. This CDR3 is CAWRGRRGYTF. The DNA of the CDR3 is TGTGCCTGGAGAGGGAGAAGAGGCTACACCTTC.

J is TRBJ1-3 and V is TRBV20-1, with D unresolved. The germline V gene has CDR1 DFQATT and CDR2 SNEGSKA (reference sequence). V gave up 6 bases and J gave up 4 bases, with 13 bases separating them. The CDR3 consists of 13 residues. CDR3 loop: CSARPTPGNTIYF. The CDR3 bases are TGCAGTGCGCGGCCGACACCCGGAAACACCATATATTTT.

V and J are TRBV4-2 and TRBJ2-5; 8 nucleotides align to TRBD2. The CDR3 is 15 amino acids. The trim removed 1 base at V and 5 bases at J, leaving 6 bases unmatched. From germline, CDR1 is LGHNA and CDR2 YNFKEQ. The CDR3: CASSQVSGGAETQYF. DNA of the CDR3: TGTGCCAGCAGCCAAGTTTCCGGGGGGGCCGAGACCCAGTACTTC.

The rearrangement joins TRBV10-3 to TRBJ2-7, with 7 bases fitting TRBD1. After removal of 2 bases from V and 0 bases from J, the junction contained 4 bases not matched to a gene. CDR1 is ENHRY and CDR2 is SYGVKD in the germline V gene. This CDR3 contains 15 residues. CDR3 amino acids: CAISEPGQSSYEQYF. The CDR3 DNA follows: TGTGCCATCAGTGAGCCGGGACAGAGCTCCTACGAGCAGTACTTC.

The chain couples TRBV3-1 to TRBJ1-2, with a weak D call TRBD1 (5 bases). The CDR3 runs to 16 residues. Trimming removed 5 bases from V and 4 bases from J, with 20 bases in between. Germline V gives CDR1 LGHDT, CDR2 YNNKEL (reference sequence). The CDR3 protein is CASSKPGARDGYGYTF. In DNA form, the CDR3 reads TGTGCCAGCAGCAAACCAGGCGCAAGGGACGGCTATGGCTACACCTTC.

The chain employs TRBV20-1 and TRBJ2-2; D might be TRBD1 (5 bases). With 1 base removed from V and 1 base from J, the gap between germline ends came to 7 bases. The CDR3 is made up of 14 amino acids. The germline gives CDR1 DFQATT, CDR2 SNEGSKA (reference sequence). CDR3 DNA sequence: TGCAGTGCTAGAGTGCAGGGGAACACCGGGGAGCTGTTTTTT. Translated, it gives CSARVQGNTGELFF.

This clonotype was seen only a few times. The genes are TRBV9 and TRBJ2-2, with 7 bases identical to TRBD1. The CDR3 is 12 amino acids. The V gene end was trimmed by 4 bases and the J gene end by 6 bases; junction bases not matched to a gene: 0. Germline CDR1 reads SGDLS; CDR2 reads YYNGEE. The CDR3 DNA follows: TGTGCCAGCAGCCAGGGGGCCGGGGAGCTGTTTTTT. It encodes CASSQGAGELFF.

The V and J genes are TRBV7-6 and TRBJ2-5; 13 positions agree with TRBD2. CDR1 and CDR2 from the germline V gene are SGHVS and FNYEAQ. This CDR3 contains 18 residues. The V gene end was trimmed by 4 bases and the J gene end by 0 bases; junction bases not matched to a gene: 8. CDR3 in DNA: TGTGCCAGCAGCTCCCCCGGACTAGCGGGGGAGTACCAAGAGACCCAGTACTTC. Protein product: CASSSPGLAGEYQETQYF.

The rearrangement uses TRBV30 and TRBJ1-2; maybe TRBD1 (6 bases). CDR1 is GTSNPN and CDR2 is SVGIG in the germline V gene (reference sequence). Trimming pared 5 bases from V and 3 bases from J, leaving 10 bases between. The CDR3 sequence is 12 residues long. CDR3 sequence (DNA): TGTGCCTGGGAACAGGGTTACTATGGCTACACCTTC. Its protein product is CAWEQGYYGYTF.

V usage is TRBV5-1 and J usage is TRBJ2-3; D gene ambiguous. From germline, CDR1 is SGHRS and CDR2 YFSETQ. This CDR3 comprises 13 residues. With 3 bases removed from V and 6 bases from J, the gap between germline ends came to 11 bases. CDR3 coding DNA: TGCGCCAGCAGCTCGGGTCCGGTCGATACGCAGTATTTT. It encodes CASSSGPVDTQYF.

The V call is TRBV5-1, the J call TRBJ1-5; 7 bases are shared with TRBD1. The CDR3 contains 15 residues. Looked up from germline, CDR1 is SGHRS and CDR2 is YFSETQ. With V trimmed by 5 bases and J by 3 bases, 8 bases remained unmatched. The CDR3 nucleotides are TGCGCCAGCAGGCCTGGGACAGAAGACAATCAGCCCCAGCATTTT. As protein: CASRPGTEDNQPQHF.

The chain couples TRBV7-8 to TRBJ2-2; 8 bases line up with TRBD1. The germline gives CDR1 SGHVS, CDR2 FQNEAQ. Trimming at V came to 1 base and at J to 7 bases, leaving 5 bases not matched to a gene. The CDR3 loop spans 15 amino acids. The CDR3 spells CASSLVEQGVGELFF. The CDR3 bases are TGTGCCAGCAGCTTAGTTGAACAGGGGGTCGGGGAGCTGTTTTTT.

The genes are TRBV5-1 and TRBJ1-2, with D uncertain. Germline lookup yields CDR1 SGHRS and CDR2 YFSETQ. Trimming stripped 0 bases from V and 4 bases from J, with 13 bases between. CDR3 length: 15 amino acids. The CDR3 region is CASSLDWVSGYGYTF. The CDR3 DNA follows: TGCGCCAGCAGCTTGGATTGGGTATCGGGCTATGGCTACACCTTC.

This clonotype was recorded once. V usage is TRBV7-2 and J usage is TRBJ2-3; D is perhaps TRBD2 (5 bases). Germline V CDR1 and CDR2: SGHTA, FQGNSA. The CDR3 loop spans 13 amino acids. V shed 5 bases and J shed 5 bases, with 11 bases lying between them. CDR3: CASSIGTRDTQYF. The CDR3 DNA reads TGTGCCAGCAGCATAGGCACTAGAGATACGCAGTATTTT. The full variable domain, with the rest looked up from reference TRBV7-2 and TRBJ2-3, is GAGVSQSPSNKVTEKGKDVELRCDPISGHTALYWYRQSLGQGLEFLIYFQGNSAPDKSGLPSDRFSAERTGGSVSTLTIQRTQQEDSAVYLCASSIGTRDTQYFGPGTRLTVL.

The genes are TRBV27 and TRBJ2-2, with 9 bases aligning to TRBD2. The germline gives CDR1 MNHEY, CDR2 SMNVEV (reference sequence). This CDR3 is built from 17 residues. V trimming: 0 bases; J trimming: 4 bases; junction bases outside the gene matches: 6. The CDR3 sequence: CASSLSRAGGFTGELFF. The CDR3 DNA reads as TGTGCCAGCAGTTTATCGAGAGCGGGGGGATTCACCGGGGAGCTGTTTTTT.

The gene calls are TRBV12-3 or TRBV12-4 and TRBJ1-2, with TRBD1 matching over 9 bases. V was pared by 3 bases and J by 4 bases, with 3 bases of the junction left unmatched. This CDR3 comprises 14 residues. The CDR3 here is CASSLTGGTYGYTF. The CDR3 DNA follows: TGTGCCAGCAGTTTGACAGGGGGGACCTATGGCTACACCTTC.

In nucleotides, the CDR3 is TGTGCCAGCAGCCCCCCGACAGGGGATGGGGAGCAGTACTTC. It encodes CASSPPTGDGEQYF. The chain couples TRBV5-6 to TRBJ2-7; the match to TRBD1 covers 8 bases. V was clipped by 4 bases and J by 7 bases; unmatched bases: 10. The CDR3 has 14 amino acids. Germline CDR1 reads SGHDT; CDR2 reads YYEEEE.

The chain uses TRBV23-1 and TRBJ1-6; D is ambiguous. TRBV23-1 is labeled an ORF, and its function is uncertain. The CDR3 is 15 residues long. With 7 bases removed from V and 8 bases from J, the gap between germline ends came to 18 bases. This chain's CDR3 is CASTTDGVSDSPLHF. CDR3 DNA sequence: TGCGCCAGCACTACGGACGGGGTCAGCGATTCACCCCTCCACTTT.

The CDR3 spells CASSLDGPGTDTQYF. CDR3 in DNA: TGTGCCAGCAGCTTAGATGGCCCGGGCACAGATACGCAGTATTTT. This sequence joins TRBV7-3 and TRBJ2-3; no reliable D call. Germline CDR1 reads SGHTA; CDR2 reads FQGTGA. This CDR3 has 15 amino acids. Deletions cut 2 bases from V and 1 base from J, with 10 bases between.

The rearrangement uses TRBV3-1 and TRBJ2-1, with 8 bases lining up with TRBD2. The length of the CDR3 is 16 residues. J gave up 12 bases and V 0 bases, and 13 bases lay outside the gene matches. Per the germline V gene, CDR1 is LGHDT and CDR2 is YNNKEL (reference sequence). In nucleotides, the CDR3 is TGTGCCAGCAGCCAAGATCTGGCAGTGGGCCGGGAGGGGCAGTTCTTC. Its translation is CASSQDLAVGREGQFF.

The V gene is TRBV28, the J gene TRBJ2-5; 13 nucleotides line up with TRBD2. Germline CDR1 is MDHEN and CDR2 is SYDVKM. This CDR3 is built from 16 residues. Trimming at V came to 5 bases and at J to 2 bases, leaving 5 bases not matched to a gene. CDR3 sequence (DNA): TGTGCCAGCAGTCCACGGACTAGCGGGGGACAAGAGACCCAGTACTTC. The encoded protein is CASSPRTSGGQETQYF.

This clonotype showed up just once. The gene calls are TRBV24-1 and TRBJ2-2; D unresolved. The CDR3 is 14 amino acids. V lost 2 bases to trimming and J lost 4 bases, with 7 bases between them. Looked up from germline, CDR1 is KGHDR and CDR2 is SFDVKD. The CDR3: CATSDYPGTGELFF. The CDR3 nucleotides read TGTGCCACCAGTGATTACCCCGGCACCGGGGAGCTGTTTTTT.

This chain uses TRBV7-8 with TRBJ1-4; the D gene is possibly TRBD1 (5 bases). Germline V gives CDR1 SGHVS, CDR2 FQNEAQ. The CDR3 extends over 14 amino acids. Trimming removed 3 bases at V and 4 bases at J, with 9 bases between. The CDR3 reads CASSFRGVNEKLFF. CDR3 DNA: TGTGCCAGCAGCTTCCGGGGGGTTAATGAAAAACTGTTTTTT.

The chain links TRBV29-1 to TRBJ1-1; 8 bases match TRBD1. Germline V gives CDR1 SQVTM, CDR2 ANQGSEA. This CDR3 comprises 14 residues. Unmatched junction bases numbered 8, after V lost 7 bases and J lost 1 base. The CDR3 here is CSAQDRDENTEAFF. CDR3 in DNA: TGCAGCGCCCAGGACAGGGACGAGAACACTGAAGCTTTCTTT.

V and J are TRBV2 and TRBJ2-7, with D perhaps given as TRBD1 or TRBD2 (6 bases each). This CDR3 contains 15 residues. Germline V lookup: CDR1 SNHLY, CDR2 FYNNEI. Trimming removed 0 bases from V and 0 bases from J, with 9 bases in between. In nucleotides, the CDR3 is TGTGCCAGCAGTGAAGCGGGGGGCTCCTCCTACGAGCAGTACTTC. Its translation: CASSEAGGSSYEQYF.

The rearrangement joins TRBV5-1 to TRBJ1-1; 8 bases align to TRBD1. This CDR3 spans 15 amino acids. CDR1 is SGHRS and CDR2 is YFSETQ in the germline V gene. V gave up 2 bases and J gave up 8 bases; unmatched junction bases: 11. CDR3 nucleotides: TGCGCCAGCAGCTTTCGGACAGGGACCGCAGGAGAAGCTTTCTTT. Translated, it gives CASSFRTGTAGEAFF.

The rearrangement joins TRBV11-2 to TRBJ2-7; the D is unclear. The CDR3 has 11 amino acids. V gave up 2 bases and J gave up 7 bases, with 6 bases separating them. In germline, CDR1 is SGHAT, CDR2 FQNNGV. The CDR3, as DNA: TGTGCCAGCAGCTTAAGAGTTGAGCAGTACTTC. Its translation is CASSLRVEQYF.